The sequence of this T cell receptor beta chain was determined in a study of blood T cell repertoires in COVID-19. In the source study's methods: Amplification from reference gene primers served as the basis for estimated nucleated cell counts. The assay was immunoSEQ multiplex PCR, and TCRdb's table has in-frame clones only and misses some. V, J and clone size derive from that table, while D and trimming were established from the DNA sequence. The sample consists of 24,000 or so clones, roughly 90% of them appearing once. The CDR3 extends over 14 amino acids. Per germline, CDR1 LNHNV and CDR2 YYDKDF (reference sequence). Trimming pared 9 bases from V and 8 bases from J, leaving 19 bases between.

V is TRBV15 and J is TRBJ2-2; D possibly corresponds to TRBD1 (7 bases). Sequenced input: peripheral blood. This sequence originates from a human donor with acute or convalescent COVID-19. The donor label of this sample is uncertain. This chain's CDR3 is CATNRGGDAGELFF. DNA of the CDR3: TGTGCCACGAACAGGGGCGGGGACGCGGGGGAGCTGTTTTTT.